Here is one T cell receptor (beta chain) with its context. The sample comes from a study of blood T cell repertoires in COVID-19. Study information: The United States, Italy and Spain were the sources of the acute and convalescent COVID-19 samples. T cells, B-cell-depleted T cells, or PBMCs provided the cDNA or gDNA that served as material.

Germline V gene lookup returns CDR1 LNHDA and CDR2 SQIVND (reference sequence). The CDR3 is 14 residues long. J was trimmed by 4 bases and V by 5 bases; bases with no gene match: 7. In the original processing: Amplification from reference gene primers served as the basis for estimated nucleated cell counts. TCRdb's table, derived via immunoSEQ multiplex PCR, lists solely in-frame clones and lacks some. Clonal size and the V and J genes are those of that table, whereas D and trimming came from the DNA. The table shows fewer than 250,000 clones, with under 85% occurring only once. The chain recombines TRBV19 with TRBJ1-1, with 7 positions matching TRBD1. The sequenced sample consisted of peripheral blood. The receptor comes from a human donor in a cohort sampled during active COVID-19. In DNA, the CDR3 is TGTGCCAGTAGTTTCCGACCAGGGGGCACTGAAGCTTTCTTT. Its translation is CASSFRPGGTEAFF.